A selection of T cell receptor beta chains follows, all from one sample in a study of shared clonotypes between healthy human individuals. The assay was immunoSEQ multiplex PCR, and TCRdb's table has in-frame clones only and misses some. In the table there are some 2 million clones, roughly 95% of which are singletons. The sequenced material came from naive CD8+ T cells sorted from blood. The source of these receptors is a man aged 18 to 29 in good health. CDR3s include the opening cysteine and the closing phenylalanine or tryptophan. The D gene is left open where the match is weak. A clone size is listed for some rows: how often the clone was seen (once, few, many), or a class if it is expanded.

TRBJ2-7,.,.,TRBV6-5,CASSEGSYEQYF,TGTGCCAGCAGTGAGGGATCCTACGAGCAGTACTTC
TRBJ2-7,.,.,TRBV9,CASSTAGSEQYF,TGTGCCAGCAGCACCGCAGGGTCCGAGCAGTACTTC
TRBJ2-2,.,.,TRBV19,CASSSDTGELFF,TGTGCCAGTAGCAGCGACACCGGGGAGCTGTTTTTT
TRBJ2-1,once,.,TRBV11-1,CASSLSSYNEQFF,TGTGCCAGCAGCCTAAGCTCCTACAATGAGCAGTTCTTC
TRBJ1-4,once,.,TRBV7-2,CASSSGWQEGSTNEKLFF,TGTGCCAGCAGCTCCGGTTGGCAGGAAGGGTCAACTAATGAAAAACTGTTTTTT
TRBJ2-3,once,.,TRBV6-6,CASTPSTSTDTQYF,TGTGCCAGCACCCCTAGCACTAGCACAGATACGCAGTATTTT
TRBJ1-2,.,TRBD1,TRBV2,CASAPGQGGVGYTF,TGTGCCAGCGCTCCGGGACAGGGGGGAGTCGGCTACACCTTC
TRBJ1-1,.,TRBD1,TRBV4-1,CASSQETGDTEAFF,TGCGCCAGCAGCCAAGAGACAGGGGACACTGAAGCTTTCTTT
TRBJ2-7,.,TRBD2,TRBV7-6,CASMESGGPTYEQYF,TGTGCCAGCATGGAAAGCGGGGGGCCCACCTACGAGCAGTACTTC
TRBJ1-2,.,TRBD1,TRBV6-1,CASSRQGDYGYTF,TGTGCCAGCAGCCGACAGGGGGACTATGGCTACACCTTC
TRBJ2-3,.,.,TRBV9,CASSVEGTTDTQYF,TGTGCCAGCAGCGTAGAGGGGACCACAGATACGCAGTATTTT
TRBJ2-7,.,.,TRBV5-8,CASSLGGLSYEQYF,TGTGCCAGCAGCTTGGGGGGGCTCTCCTACGAGCAGTACTTC
TRBJ1-2,.,.,TRBV16,CASSAIQAGYTF,TGTGCCAGCAGCGCGATACAAGCTGGCTACACCTTC
TRBJ2-1,.,.,TRBV9,CASSVNRIDNEQFF,TGTGCCAGCAGCGTTAATAGGATCGATAATGAGCAGTTCTTC
TRBJ1-4,.,TRBD1,TRBV19,CASSLTGTDSEKLFF,TGTGCCAGTAGCCTTACCGGGACAGATAGTGAAAAACTGTTTTTT
TRBJ2-7,.,TRBD2,TRBV7-2,CASSLVSGTSGSYEQYF,TGTGCCAGCAGCTTAGTATCAGGGACTAGCGGCTCCTACGAGCAGTACTTC
TRBJ1-2,.,.,TRBV28,CASSGGSYGYTF,TGTGCCAGCAGTGGGGGGAGCTATGGCTACACCTTC
TRBJ2-7,.,.,TRBV5-6,CASSYDGTYEQYF,TGTGCCAGCAGCTACGACGGCACCTACGAGCAGTACTTC
TRBJ2-3,.,.,TRBV29-1,CSVEWGEGTDTQYF,TGCAGCGTTGAGTGGGGAGAAGGCACAGATACGCAGTATTTT
TRBJ1-2,.,.,TRBV6-1,CASSEQVDYGYTF,TGTGCCAGCAGTGAACAGGTTGACTATGGCTACACCTTC
TRBJ2-5,once,.,TRBV5-6,CASSLRTIQETQYF,TGTGCCAGCAGCTTGAGAACAATCCAAGAGACCCAGTACTTC
TRBJ2-5,.,.,TRBV11-2,CASRGDQETQYF,TGTGCCAGCAGAGGCGACCAAGAGACCCAGTACTTC
TRBJ2-5,.,TRBD2,TRBV9,CASSGSGRAETQYF,TGTGCCAGCAGCGGGAGCGGGAGGGCAGAGACCCAGTACTTC
TRBJ2-7,.,.,TRBV7-2,CASSLVGYEQYF,TGTGCCAGCAGCTTAGTCGGCTACGAGCAGTACTTC
TRBJ1-4,.,.,TRBV6-6,CASSPYRVPNEKLFF,TGTGCCAGCAGCCCCTACAGGGTGCCTAATGAAAAACTGTTTTTT
TRBJ1-1,.,.,TRBV6-5,CASSYPGGAEAFF,TGTGCCAGCAGTTACCCGGGGGGGGCTGAAGCTTTCTTT
TRBJ2-7,.,TRBD2,TRBV6-1,CASQRGGYEQYF,TGTGCCAGCCAGAGGGGAGGGTACGAGCAGTACTTC
TRBJ1-1,.,.,TRBV4-1,CASSQVRMLDTEAFF,TGCGCCAGCAGCCAAGTCCGGATGTTGGACACTGAAGCTTTCTTT
TRBJ2-1,.,.,TRBV7-9,CASSLDVRQFF,TGTGCCAGCAGCTTAGATGTCCGCCAGTTCTTC
TRBJ2-7,.,.,TRBV6-5,CASSYTTGYEQYF,TGTGCCAGCAGTTACACGACAGGCTACGAGCAGTACTTC
TRBJ1-1,.,.,TRBV11-2,CASSLPGNTEAFF,TGTGCCAGCAGCTTGCCGGGGAACACTGAAGCTTTCTTT
TRBJ1-2,.,.,TRBV2,CASSEFYGSGYTF,TGTGCCAGCAGTGAATTCTATGGTTCTGGCTACACCTTC
TRBJ1-2,few,.,TRBV4-1,CASSQGYGYTF,TGCGCCAGCAGCCAAGGCTATGGCTACACCTTC
TRBJ2-3,.,.,TRBV30,CAWEPGFGTDTQYF,TGTGCCTGGGAACCAGGGTTTGGAACAGATACGCAGTATTTT
TRBJ2-3,.,.,TRBV2,CASIVDTQYF,TGTGCCAGCATCGTAGATACGCAGTATTTT
TRBJ1-6,.,TRBD1,TRBV13,CASSTRDRGLGNSPLHF,TGTGCCAGCAGCACACGGGACAGGGGGCTAGGTAATTCACCCCTCCACTTT
TRBJ2-7,.,TRBD2,TRBV11-3,CASSSGLAGGSYEQYF,TGTGCCAGCAGCTCGGGCCTAGCGGGGGGCTCCTACGAGCAGTACTTC
TRBJ2-6,.,.,TRBV27,CASSLLHKASGANVLTF,TGTGCCAGCAGCCTTCTTCACAAAGCCTCTGGGGCCAACGTCCTGACTTTC
TRBJ2-1,.,.,TRBV27,CASSPTPGAIYNEQFF,TGTGCCAGCAGCCCGACCCCCGGGGCCATCTACAATGAGCAGTTCTTC
TRBJ1-2,.,TRBD1,TRBV4-1,CASSQEGQVNYGYTF,TGCGCCAGCAGCCAAGAAGGACAGGTTAACTATGGCTACACCTTC
TRBJ2-7,.,.,TRBV6-1,CASRFIQGNEQYF,TGTGCCAGCAGATTTATTCAGGGAAACGAGCAGTACTTC
TRBJ2-1,.,.,TRBV27,CASVVGGEQFF,TGTGCCAGCGTCGTAGGAGGCGAGCAGTTCTTC
TRBJ2-6,.,.,TRBV7-9,CASSLAPGKAGANVLTF,TGTGCCAGCAGCTTAGCTCCGGGGAAGGCTGGGGCCAACGTCCTGACTTTC
TRBJ1-1,.,.,TRBV29-1,CSVVGERTEAFF,TGCAGCGTTGTAGGGGAGAGGACTGAAGCTTTCTTT
TRBJ2-2,.,TRBD2,TRBV7-8,CASTPGFAGVRELFF,TGTGCCAGCACCCCGGGCTTTGCGGGAGTTAGGGAGCTGTTTTTT
TRBJ1-1,few,.,TRBV12-5,CASVDGTVNTEAFF,TGTGCTAGTGTCGACGGGACGGTGAACACTGAAGCTTTCTTT
TRBJ2-7,.,TRBD1,TRBV5-6,CASSNGQGRTYEQYF,TGTGCCAGCAGCAATGGACAGGGTAGAACCTACGAGCAGTACTTC
TRBJ2-7,.,.,TRBV4-1,CASSQVGQYEQYF,TGCGCCAGCAGCCAAGTGGGTCAGTACGAGCAGTACTTC
TRBJ1-2,once,.,TRBV27,CASSFGSGVGGYTF,TGTGCCAGCAGTTTCGGGTCAGGAGTGGGCGGCTACACCTTC
TRBJ2-2,.,TRBD1,TRBV4-3,CASSRSGGVYTGELFF,TGCGCCAGCAGCCGCTCAGGGGGTGTGTACACCGGGGAGCTGTTTTTT
TRBJ1-1,.,.,TRBV5-4,CASSLGDEAFF,TGTGCCAGCAGCTTGGGAGACGAAGCTTTCTTT
TRBJ2-2,.,.,TRBV7-9,CASSLAGNPGELFF,TGTGCCAGCAGCTTAGCGGGTAATCCCGGGGAGCTGTTTTTT
TRBJ2-7,few,.,TRBV6-5,CASSYSSGQRSYEQYF,TGTGCCAGCAGTTACTCTTCCGGCCAGAGATCCTACGAGCAGTACTTC
TRBJ2-1,.,.,TRBV6-4,CASSTHGSLNEQFF,TGTGCCAGCAGTACCCACGGGTCACTAAATGAGCAGTTCTTC
TRBJ1-1,.,.,TRBV30,CARSVGGGADKGKLYTEAFF,TGTGCCCGCTCTGTCGGGGGGGGCGCAGATAAAGGTAAGTTGTACACTGAAGCTTTCTTT
TRBJ2-1,.,.,TRBV9,CACSRGAGNEQFF,TGTGCCTGCAGCAGGGGGGCAGGGAATGAGCAGTTCTTC
TRBJ2-3,.,.,TRBV11-2,CASSLEASSADTQYF,TGTGCCAGCAGCTTAGAAGCTAGCTCCGCAGATACGCAGTATTTT
TRBJ1-6,.,.,TRBV11-2,CASSLDGMADSYNSPLHF,TGTGCCAGCAGCTTAGATGGTATGGCAGACTCCTATAATTCACCCCTCCACTTT
TRBJ2-2,.,TRBD1,TRBV11-3,CASSLGQGNTGELFF,TGTGCCAGCAGCTTAGGACAGGGAAACACCGGGGAGCTGTTTTTT